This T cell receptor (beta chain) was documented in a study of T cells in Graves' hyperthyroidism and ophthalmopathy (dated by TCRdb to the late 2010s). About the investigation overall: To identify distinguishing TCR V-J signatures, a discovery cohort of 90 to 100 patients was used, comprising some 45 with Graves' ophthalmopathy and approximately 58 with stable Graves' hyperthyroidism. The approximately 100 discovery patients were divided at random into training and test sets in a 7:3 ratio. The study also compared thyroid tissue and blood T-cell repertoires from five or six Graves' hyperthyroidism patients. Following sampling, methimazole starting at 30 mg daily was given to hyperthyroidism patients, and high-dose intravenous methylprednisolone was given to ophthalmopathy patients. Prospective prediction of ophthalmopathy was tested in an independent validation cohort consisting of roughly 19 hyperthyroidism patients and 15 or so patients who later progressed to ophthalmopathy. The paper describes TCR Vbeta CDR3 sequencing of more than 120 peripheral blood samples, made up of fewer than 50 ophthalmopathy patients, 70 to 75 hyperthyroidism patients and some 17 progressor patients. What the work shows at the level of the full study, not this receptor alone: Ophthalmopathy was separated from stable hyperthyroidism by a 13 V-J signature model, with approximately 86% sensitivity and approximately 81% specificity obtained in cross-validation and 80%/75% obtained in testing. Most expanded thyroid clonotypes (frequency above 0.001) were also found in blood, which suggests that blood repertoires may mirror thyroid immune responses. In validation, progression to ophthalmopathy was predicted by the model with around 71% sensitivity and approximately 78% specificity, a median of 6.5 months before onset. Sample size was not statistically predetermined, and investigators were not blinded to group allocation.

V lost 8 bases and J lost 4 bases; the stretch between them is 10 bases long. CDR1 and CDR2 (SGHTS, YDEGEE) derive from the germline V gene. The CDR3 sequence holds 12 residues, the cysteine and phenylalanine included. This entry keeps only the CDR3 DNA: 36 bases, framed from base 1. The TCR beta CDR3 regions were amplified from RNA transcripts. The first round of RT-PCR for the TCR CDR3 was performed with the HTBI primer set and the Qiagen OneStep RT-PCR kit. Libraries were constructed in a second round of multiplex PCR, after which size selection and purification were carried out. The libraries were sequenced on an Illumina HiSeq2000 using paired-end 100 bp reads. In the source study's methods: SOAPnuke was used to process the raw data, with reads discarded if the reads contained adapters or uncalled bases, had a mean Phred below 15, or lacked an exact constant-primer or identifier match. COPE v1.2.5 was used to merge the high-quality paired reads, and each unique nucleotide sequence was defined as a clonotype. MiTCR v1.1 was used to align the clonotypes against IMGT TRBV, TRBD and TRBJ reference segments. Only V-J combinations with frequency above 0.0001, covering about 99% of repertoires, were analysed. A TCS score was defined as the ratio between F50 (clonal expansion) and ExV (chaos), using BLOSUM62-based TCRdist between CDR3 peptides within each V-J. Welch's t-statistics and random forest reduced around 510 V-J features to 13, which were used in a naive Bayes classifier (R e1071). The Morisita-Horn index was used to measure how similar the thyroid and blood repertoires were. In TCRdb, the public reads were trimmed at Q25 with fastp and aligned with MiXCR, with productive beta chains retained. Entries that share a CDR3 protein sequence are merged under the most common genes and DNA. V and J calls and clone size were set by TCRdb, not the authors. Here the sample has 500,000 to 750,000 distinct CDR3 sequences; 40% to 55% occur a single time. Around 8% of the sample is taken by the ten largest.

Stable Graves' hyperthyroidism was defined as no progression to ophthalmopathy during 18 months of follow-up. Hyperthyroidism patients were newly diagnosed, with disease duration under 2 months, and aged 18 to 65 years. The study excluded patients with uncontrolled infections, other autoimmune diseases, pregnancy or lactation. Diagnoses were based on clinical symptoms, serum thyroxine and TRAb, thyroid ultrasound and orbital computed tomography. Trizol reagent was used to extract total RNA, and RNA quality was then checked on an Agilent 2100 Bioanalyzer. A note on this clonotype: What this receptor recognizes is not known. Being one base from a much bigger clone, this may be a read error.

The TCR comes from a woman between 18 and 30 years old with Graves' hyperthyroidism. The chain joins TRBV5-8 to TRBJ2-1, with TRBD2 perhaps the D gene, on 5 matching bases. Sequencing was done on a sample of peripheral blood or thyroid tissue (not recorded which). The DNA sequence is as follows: TGTGCCAGACGGGGTGCATACAATGAGCAGTTCTTC. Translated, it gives CARRGAYNEQFF.